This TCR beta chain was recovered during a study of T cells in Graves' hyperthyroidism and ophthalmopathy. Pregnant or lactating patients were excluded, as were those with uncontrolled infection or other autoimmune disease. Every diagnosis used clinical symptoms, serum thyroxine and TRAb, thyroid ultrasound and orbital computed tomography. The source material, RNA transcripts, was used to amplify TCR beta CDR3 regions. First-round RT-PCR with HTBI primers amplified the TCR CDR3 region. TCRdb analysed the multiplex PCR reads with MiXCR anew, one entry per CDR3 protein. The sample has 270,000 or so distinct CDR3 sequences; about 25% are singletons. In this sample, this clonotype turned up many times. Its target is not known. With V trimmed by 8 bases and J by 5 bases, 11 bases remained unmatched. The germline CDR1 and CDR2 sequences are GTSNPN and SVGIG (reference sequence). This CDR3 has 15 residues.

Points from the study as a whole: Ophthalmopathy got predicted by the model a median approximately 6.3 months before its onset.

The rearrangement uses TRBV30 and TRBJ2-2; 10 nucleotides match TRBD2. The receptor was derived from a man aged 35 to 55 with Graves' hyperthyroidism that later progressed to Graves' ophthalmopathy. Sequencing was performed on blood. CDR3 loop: CAQDLAGVGTGELFF. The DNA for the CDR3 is TGTGCCCAAGACCTAGCGGGAGTTGGTACCGGGGAGCTGTTTTTT.